The 32 T cell receptor beta chains in this list originate from one sample, sequenced in a study of cytomegalovirus exposure and HLA in healthy donors. A multiplex PCR was run with 60 Vbeta primers and 13 Jbeta primers. The repertoire was sequenced with immunoSEQ multiplex PCR; TCRdb's copy has only in-frame clones and lacks some. The sample consists of more than 100,000 clones, about 75% of them appearing once. The sequenced sample was PBMCs. All receptors come from a woman between 40 and 55 years old in good health and CMV-seronegative.

The V gene is TRBV7-2, the J gene TRBJ1-6; D perhaps matches TRBD1 (6 bases). With 1 base removed from V and 17 bases from J, the gap between germline ends came to 12 bases. The CDR3 is 12 amino acids. CDR1 and CDR2 (germline): SGHTA, FQGNSA. CDR3: CASSLGRGLFHF. The CDR3 DNA follows: TGTGCCAGCAGCTTAGGCAGGGGTCTTTTCCACTTT.

The chain couples TRBV4-3 to TRBJ2-3; D is unclear. CDR3 length: 14 residues. The germline gives CDR1 LGHNA, CDR2 YSLEER. The V and J ends lost 0 bases and 4 bases respectively, with 8 bases between them. The CDR3 spells CASSQDKSADTQYF. The CDR3 region has the DNA TGCGCCAGCAGCCAAGATAAGAGTGCAGATACGCAGTATTTT.

The sample holds a few counts of this clone. The V and J genes are TRBV7-9 and TRBJ2-5, with D possibly being TRBD1 (6 bases). The CDR3 runs to 15 residues. Germline values: CDR1 SEHNR, CDR2 FQNEAQ (reference sequence). V dropped 2 bases and J dropped 1 base, with 11 bases sitting between them. The CDR3 is CASSLIVGGQETQYF. In nucleotides, the CDR3 is TGTGCCAGCAGCTTAATCGTAGGGGGCCAAGAGACCCAGTACTTC.

The chain carries TRBV7-3 and TRBJ2-1; maybe TRBD1 (5 bases). Germline CDR1 is SGHTA and CDR2 is FQGTGA. Trimming took 4 bases from V and 9 from J, leaving 10 bases between them. The CDR3 loop spans 12 amino acids. The CDR3 nucleotides are TGTGCCAGCAGCTCACCAAGGGGTGAGCAGTTCTTC. This codes for CASSSPRGEQFF.

The table lists this clone with a few counts. Other nucleotide sequences in the sample specify the same CDR3. V gene TRBV10-3 combines with J gene TRBJ1-1; 7 nucleotides align to TRBD1. The CDR3 has 14 amino acids. V lost 3 bases, J lost 1 base, and 2 bases stayed unmatched. Germline V gene data show CDR1 as ENHRY and CDR2 as SYGVKD. The CDR3 loop is CAISDPGGNTEAFF. The CDR3 bases are TGTGCCATCAGTGACCCAGGGGGGAACACTGAAGCTTTCTTT.

The rearrangement joins TRBV10-3 to TRBJ2-6; D possibly corresponds to TRBD2 (5 bases). This CDR3 region has 16 residues. Looked up from germline, CDR1 is ENHRY and CDR2 is SYGVKD. Deletions cut 6 bases from V and 0 bases from J, with 12 bases between. The CDR3: CAISSSGYSGANVLTF. The CDR3 DNA sequence: TGTGCCATCAGCTCCTCGGGGTACTCTGGGGCCAACGTCCTGACTTTC.

A remark on this clone: The same CDR3 can be traced to other DNA sequences in this sample. The J gene is TRBJ1-1, the V gene TRBV7-7; the D gene is possibly TRBD1 (5 bases). The V end was cut by 3 bases, the J end by 1 base, with 6 bases between. CDR3 length equals 13 residues. Germline CDR1 reads SSHAT; CDR2 reads FNYEAQ (reference sequence). CDR3 sequence: CASSLTENTEAFF. The CDR3 DNA follows: TGTGCCAGCAGCTTGACAGAGAACACTGAAGCTTTCTTT. Combining the CDR3 with reference TRBV7-7 and TRBJ1-1 gives the whole variable domain GAGVSQSPRYKVTKRGQDVTLRCDPISSHATLYWYQQALGQGPEFLTYFNYEAQPDKSGLPSDRFSAERPEGSISTLTIQRTEQRDSAMYRCASSLTENTEAFFGQGTRLTVV.

The chain links TRBV7-8 to TRBJ1-3, with D unresolved. The germline CDR1 and CDR2 sequences are SGHVS and FQNEAQ. This CDR3 is built from 17 residues. Deletions cut 0 bases from V and 0 bases from J, with 12 bases between. The DNA of the CDR3 is TGTGCCAGCAGCTTAGCGTTCGTCGGGAGCTCTGGAAACACCATATATTTT. Translation gives CASSLAFVGSSGNTIYF.

The chain uses TRBV30 and TRBJ1-1; D ambiguous. The germline V and J ends were trimmed by 0 bases and 13 bases, with 12 bases remaining between them. The CDR3 is 11 amino acids. Germline V gene sequence: CDR1 GTSNPN, CDR2 SVGIG (reference sequence). The CDR3 loop reads CAWSVNSPVFF. CDR3 bases: TGTGCCTGGAGTGTTAACAGCCCGGTTTTCTTT. Combining the CDR3 with reference TRBV30 and TRBJ1-1 gives the whole variable domain SQTIHQWPATLVQPVGSPLSLECTVEGTSNPNLYWYRQAAGRGLQLLFYSVGIGQISSEVPQNLSASRPQDRQFILSSKKLLLSDSGFYLCAWSVNSPVFFGQGTRLTVV.

The rearrangement links TRBV2 to TRBJ2-7, with 7 positions matching TRBD1. The CDR3 spans 17 residues. Looked up from germline, CDR1 is SNHLY and CDR2 is FYNNEI. V shed 3 bases and J 3 bases; nucleotides not matched to a gene: 14. The CDR3 here is CASSDRTGGLRIYEQYF. CDR3 bases: TGTGCCAGCAGTGACAGGACAGGCGGACTGCGCATCTACGAGCAGTACTTC.

The V call is TRBV7-9, the J call TRBJ2-1; D perhaps matches TRBD2 (6 bases). Trimming removed 3 bases at V and 8 bases at J, with 11 bases between. CDR3 length equals 13 residues. CDR1 is SEHNR, CDR2 FQNEAQ, per germline (reference sequence). The CDR3 nucleotides are TGTGCCAGCAGCTTGTGGGGGGTGGATGAGCAGTTCTTC. Translation: CASSLWGVDEQFF.

The chain's CDR3 is CASRGTGGGRSNEKLFF. In DNA form, the CDR3 reads TGTGCCAGCAGAGGGACAGGGGGCGGCAGATCTAATGAAAAACTGTTTTTT. V usage is TRBV2 and J usage is TRBJ1-4, with TRBD1 matching 12 bases. V dropped 6 bases and J dropped 3; count of bases not matched to a gene: 8. The CDR3 runs 17 residues. CDR1 SNHLY and CDR2 FYNNEI come from the germline V gene.

Only one count was recorded for this clone. Other nucleotide sequences in the sample specify the same CDR3. This chain links TRBV28 with TRBJ1-2; D is possibly TRBD1 (5 bases). The V end lost 5 bases, the J end lost 5 bases, and 12 bases lay between the germline ends. Germline loops: CDR1 MDHEN, CDR2 SYDVKM. CDR3 length: 13 residues. CDR3 bases: TGTGCCAGCAGTCCGGGGGTTGGGTATGGCTACACCTTC. Its protein product is CASSPGVGYGYTF.

V gene TRBV20-1 combines with J gene TRBJ2-7; the D is unclear. V gave up 2 bases and J gave up 5 bases, with 7 bases separating them. Germline V gene lookup returns CDR1 DFQATT and CDR2 SNEGSKA (reference sequence). CDR3 length equals 11 residues. CDR3 protein: CSARFEHEQYF. Written as DNA, the CDR3 is TGCAGTGCTAGATTTGAGCACGAGCAGTACTTC.

This clone was seen only a few times. This chain joins TRBV19 and TRBJ2-7; 10 nucleotides line up with TRBD1. The CDR3 length is 19 residues. Germline CDR1 reads LNHDA; CDR2 reads SQIVND (reference sequence). After removal of 2 bases from V and 6 bases from J, the junction contained 19 bases not matched to a gene. CDR3 sequence: CASSISPGQGITTLGEQYF. CDR3 coding DNA: TGTGCCAGTAGTATATCCCCGGGACAGGGGATCACTACACTGGGCGAGCAGTACTTC.

This chain uses TRBV14 with TRBJ1-4; D is unresolved. Germline lookup yields CDR1 SGHDN and CDR2 FVKESK. The CDR3 has 18 amino acids. V dropped 4 bases and J dropped 5 bases, with 23 bases sitting between them. In DNA, the CDR3 is TGTGCCAGCAGCCGTATTAGCCCCTTCGGTCTGACCAATGAAAAACTGTTTTTT. Amino acids: CASSRISPFGLTNEKLFF.

The chain carries TRBV19 and TRBJ1-6, with 9 bases aligning to TRBD1. Losses at the gene ends were 3 bases for V and 10 bases for J; bases not matched to a gene: 7. This CDR3 spans 15 amino acids. Germline CDR1 reads LNHDA; CDR2 reads SQIVND (reference sequence). CDR3 coding DNA: TGTGCCAGTAGTATGTTCCGGGACAGGGCCTCACCCCTCCACTTT. Its protein product is CASSMFRDRASPLHF.

This sequence joins TRBV4-2 and TRBJ2-7, with TRBD1 identical over 8 bases. Trimming at V came to 3 bases and at J to 6 bases, leaving 7 bases not matched to a gene. Germline CDR1 and CDR2: LGHNA and YNFKEQ. This CDR3 region has 14 residues. The CDR3 coding sequence is TGTGCCAGCAGCCACGGACAGGGATCAAGCGAGCAGTACTTC. It translates to CASSHGQGSSEQYF.

This clone has just one count. The J gene is TRBJ2-1, the V gene TRBV7-2, with TRBD2 matching 14 bases. This CDR3 comprises 15 residues. Trimming removed 5 bases from V and 10 bases from J; junction bases left unmatched: 7. The germline V gene has CDR1 SGHTA and CDR2 FQGNSA. The CDR3 loop reads CASSRGTSGGYEQFF. CDR3 DNA: TGTGCCAGCAGCCGGGGGACTAGCGGGGGATACGAGCAGTTCTTC.

This clone came up once. This chain links TRBV7-6 with TRBJ2-2, with no clear D. There are 12 residues in the CDR3. With 6 bases removed from V and 11 bases from J, the gap between germline ends came to 13 bases. Germline V gene lookup returns CDR1 SGHVS and CDR2 FNYEAQ. CDR3 region: CASSHYTVELFF. The DNA of the CDR3 is TGTGCCAGCAGTCACTACACCGTAGAGCTGTTTTTT.

The chain combines TRBV9 with TRBJ1-2; TRBD1 aligns across 10 bases. Germline assignment: CDR1 SGDLS and CDR2 YYNGEE. V trimming: 3 bases; J trimming: 5 bases; junction bases outside the gene matches: 4. There are 14 residues in the CDR3. This chain's CDR3 is CASSAGTGDYGYTF. The CDR3 DNA sequence: TGTGCCAGCAGCGCCGGGACAGGGGATTATGGCTACACCTTC.

This CDR3 is CASSQGKSGGAAGELFF. As DNA, the CDR3 is TGTGCCAGCAGCCAAGGCAAAAGCGGGGGGGCGGCCGGGGAGCTGTTTTTT. The chain employs TRBV4-2 and TRBJ2-2, with TRBD2 matching over 10 bases. The junction had 8 bases not matched to a gene; V was cut back by 1 base and J by 6 bases. CDR3 length equals 17 residues. Germline V gives CDR1 LGHNA, CDR2 YNFKEQ.

The V call is TRBV29-1, the J call TRBJ2-1; 10 bases map to TRBD2. CDR1 and CDR2 (germline): SQVTM, ANQGSEA. The CDR3 consists of 14 residues. Trimming at V came to 6 bases and at J to 4 bases, leaving 6 bases not matched to a gene. The CDR3 is CSVNGLAEYNEQFF. The CDR3 DNA reads as TGCAGCGTCAACGGACTAGCGGAATACAATGAGCAGTTCTTC.

V is TRBV15 and J is TRBJ2-5; 8 bases align to TRBD1. CDR1 and CDR2 from the germline V gene are LNHNV and YYDKDF (reference sequence). Losses at the gene ends were 7 bases for V and 5 bases for J; bases not matched to a gene: 12. The CDR3 runs to 15 residues. CDR3 sequence reads: CATNRDRTTGETQYF. The DNA for the CDR3 is TGTGCCACCAACCGGGACAGGACAACGGGGGAGACCCAGTACTTC.

About this clone: The junction differs from germline at one of its ends, possibly a read error. This chain joins TRBV7-9 and TRBJ1-1; D unclear. The CDR3 is made up of 12 amino acids. Germline CDR1 and CDR2: SEHNR and FQNEAQ (reference sequence). The CDR3 bases are TGTGCAAGCAGTATTATGAACACTGAAGCTTTCTTT. This sequence encodes CASSIMNTEAFF.

The chain has TRBV6-5 and TRBJ1-3; tentatively, D is TRBD1 (5 bases). CDR1 and CDR2 (germline): MNHEY, SVGAGI. CDR3 length equals 13 residues. V was pared by 5 bases and J by 4 bases, with 9 bases between. CDR3 nucleotides: TGTGCCAGCAGTCAGGACATAGGAAACACCATATATTTT. This translates into CASSQDIGNTIYF.

This clone turned up a few times. This chain uses TRBV7-2 with TRBJ1-1; weak D call: TRBD1 (5 bases). This CDR3 is built from 14 residues. Trimming cost V 10 bases and J 6 bases, with 21 bases left between them. Germline CDR1 is SGHTA and CDR2 is FQGNSA. The CDR3 DNA is TGTGCCACCTCCATTTCCTCGGGAGGGGCTGAAGCTTTCTTT. Its protein product is CATSISSGGAEAFF. Full variable domain (missing parts from reference TRBV7-2 and TRBJ1-1): GAGVSQSPSNKVTEKGKDVELRCDPISGHTALYWYRQSLGQGLEFLIYFQGNSAPDKSGLPSDRFSAERTGGSVSTLTIQRTQQEDSAVYLCATSISSGGAEAFFGQGTRLTVV.

This clone was counted a single time. This chain connects TRBV30 to TRBJ1-2; the match to TRBD1 covers 8 bases. Germline CDR1 GTSNPN, CDR2 SVGIG (reference sequence). The CDR3 has 13 amino acids. With V trimmed by 0 bases and J by 5 bases, 2 bases remained unmatched. The CDR3 loop is CAWSVRTGYGYTF. In nucleotides, the CDR3 is TGTGCCTGGAGTGTACGGACAGGGTATGGCTACACCTTC.

The chain carries TRBV6-5 and TRBJ1-2, with TRBD1 identical over 10 bases. The CDR3 loop spans 14 amino acids. Germline V gene lookup returns CDR1 MNHEY and CDR2 SVGAGI. The J segment lost 5 bases and the V segment lost 4 bases, leaving 4 bases of the junction unmatched. The CDR3 region is CASSSPDRGYGYTF. In nucleotides, the CDR3 is TGTGCCAGCAGTTCTCCGGACAGGGGGTATGGCTACACCTTC.

The genes are TRBV6-5 and TRBJ1-5, with D tentatively TRBD1 (6 bases). Trimming shortened V by 6 bases and J by 2 bases, and 14 bases separated the two germline ends. This CDR3 region has 15 residues. Germline V gene sequence: CDR1 MNHEY, CDR2 SVGAGI. For the CDR3, the DNA is TGTGCCAGCAGACACCAGGGGATGGGCAATCAGCCCCAGCATTTT. Protein sequence: CASRHQGMGNQPQHF.

V is TRBV7-2 and J is TRBJ1-2, with D possibly matching TRBD1 (5 bases). The CDR3 length is 13 residues. Germline V gives CDR1 SGHTA, CDR2 FQGNSA. Trimming shortened V by 8 bases and J by 3 bases, and 13 bases separated the two germline ends. DNA for the CDR3: TGTGCCAGCGAAATCACAGGATACTATGGCTACACCTTC. Translated: CASEITGYYGYTF.

The chain combines TRBV25-1 with TRBJ1-2, with TRBD1 matching 10 bases. This CDR3 is built from 15 residues. J was trimmed by 1 base and V by 4 bases; bases with no gene match: 3. CDR1 and CDR2 (germline): MGHDK, SYGVNS. As DNA, the CDR3 is TGTGCCAGCAGTGGGTGGGACAGGGGTAACTATGGCTACACCTTC. It codes for CASSGWDRGNYGYTF.